One T cell receptor (beta chain) is described in this entry. These data come from a study of cytomegalovirus exposure and HLA in healthy donors. The CDR3 is 16 amino acids. The J segment lost 3 bases and the V segment lost 7 bases, leaving 7 bases of the junction unmatched. Germline CDR1 is SNHLY and CDR2 is FYNNEI. PCR used 60 Vbeta primers and 13 Jbeta primers. Sequencing was performed with immunoSEQ multiplex PCR; in TCRdb, only in-frame clones are kept and a portion is missing. The repertoire consists of 120,000 or so clones, with 75% to 85% occurring once and the leading ten covering 7.5% to 9.5%.

The genes are TRBV2 and TRBJ1-5, with 12 nucleotides matching TRBD1. This sequence was found in a man in his thirties or forties in good health and CMV-seropositive. Sequences were obtained from PBMCs. The CDR3 DNA sequence: TGTGCCAGCATTGGGACAGGGGGCACCCCCAATCAGCCCCAGCATTTT. Amino acids: CASIGTGGTPNQPQHF.